This T cell receptor beta chain is drawn from a study of blood T cell repertoires in COVID-19. Study-level background: Samples came from the United States, Italy and Spain, spanning acute and convalescent COVID-19.

The CDR3 has 15 amino acids. Trimming at V came to 6 bases and at J to 5 bases, leaving 11 bases not matched to a gene. As processed by the authors: Scientists estimated how many nucleated cells there were by amplifying reference gene primers. Sequencing was performed with immunoSEQ multiplex PCR; in TCRdb, only in-frame clones are kept and a portion is missing. Clone size and V and J calls were adopted from that table, with D and trimming inferred from the DNA. This table has about 99,000 clones, around four fifths appearing once. The chain uses TRBV23-1 and TRBJ1-1; TRBD1 agrees at 8 bases. TRBV23-1 is treated as an ORF (open reading frame) with a function not yet certain. The TCR comes from a man in his sixties with acute or convalescent COVID-19. Specimen: peripheral blood. The CDR3 loop is CASRESQGVRTEAFF. Here the CDR3 DNA reads TGCGCCAGCAGGGAATCACAGGGGGTAAGGACTGAAGCTTTCTTT.